The clone carrying this T cell receptor beta chain was recorded many times. The sample originates from a study of spatial heterogeneity in lung cancer. Study-level background: The count of detected beta-chain sequences consistently exceeded that of alpha-chain sequences.

The time point: blood at routine non-recurrence follow-up after resection. Whole RNA was taken from tumor, nontumor lung or frozen PBMC; it was then sequenced unsorted. This CDR3 is 16 amino acids long. Per germline, CDR1 DFQATT and CDR2 SNEGSKA (reference sequence). J lost 4 bases, V lost 4 bases, and 11 bases had no gene match. TCRdb called the 5' RACE reads again in MiXCR, with one record for every CDR3 protein. The sample holds about 120,000 distinct CDR3 sequences, more than 10% seen once. The receptor was derived from a male donor with early-stage non-small cell lung cancer. The specimen comprised PBMCs, sampled at follow-up. The V and J genes are TRBV20-1 and TRBJ2-1; TRBD1 matches 9 bases. CDR3 region: CSANLGTGNIYNEQFF. The CDR3, as DNA: TGCAGTGCTAATCTAGGGACAGGGAATATTTACAATGAGCAGTTCTTC.